This T cell receptor beta chain came from a study of cytomegalovirus exposure and HLA in healthy donors. Study overall: The approximately 110 validation repertoires, a later analysis reported, used the same platform as the roughly 700 repertoires from the first cohort. Study conclusions and caveats: Many donors carried some public TCRs, although rarity characterized most TCR sequences. In vitro data verified a few CMV-associated chains as specific for CMV antigens.

Details on this clone: Its target is not known.

Method: immunoSEQ multiplex PCR; TCRdb's copy keeps in-frame clones and lacks some. The sample holds more than 140,000 clones, 85% to 90% seen once. The CDR3 covers 15 residues. Germline CDR1 reads MDHEN; CDR2 reads SYDVKM. Deletions cut 2 bases from V and 2 bases from J, with 12 bases between. The origin of this receptor is a woman between 18 and 29 years old in good health and CMV-seropositive. The chain has TRBV28 and TRBJ1-2; D is possibly TRBD1 (6 bases). The sequencing input was PBMCs. CDR3 in DNA: TGTGCCAGCAGTTTACCCAGGGGCGTGAACTATGGCTACACCTTC. Protein product: CASSLPRGVNYGYTF.